These 30 T cell receptor beta chains came from one sample sequenced in a study of regulatory T cells in long-lasting Graves disease. HTBI primers from iRepertoire and Arm-PCR of CDR3 regions yielded the TCR beta libraries. One entry per CDR3 protein results from TCRdb running MiXCR on the multiplex PCR reads. The sample carries a few hundred thousand distinct CDR3 sequences, about 15% recorded once. Time point here: newly diagnosed GD, antithyroid drugs for less than 3 months. RNA from PBMCs was the source of the TCR library. This sample also belongs to another study, concerning T cells in Graves' hyperthyroidism and ophthalmopathy.

The source material was peripheral blood mononuclear cells (PBMCs), sampled at new diagnosis, from a patient treated with antithyroid drugs. All receptors derive from a woman in her fifties or sixties with Graves disease.

There are many counts of this clonotype. V gene TRBV5-1 combines with J gene TRBJ2-7, with D possibly TRBD2 on 6 matching bases. Deletions cut 4 bases from V and 3 bases from J, with 17 bases between. CDR3 length: 15 amino acids. Germline V gene sequence: CDR1 SGHRS, CDR2 YFSETQ. The CDR3 is CASSPPGRGIYEQYF. DNA for the CDR3: TGCGCCAGCAGCCCACCGGGACGGGGGATCTACGAGCAGTACTTC.

The chain's CDR3 is CASSLGVDSGSYNEQFF. The CDR3 DNA sequence: TGTGCCAGCAGCTTGGGGGTCGATAGCGGTTCCTACAATGAGCAGTTCTTC. This chain uses TRBV7-9 with TRBJ2-1; maybe TRBD2 (6 bases). Trimming shortened V by 3 bases and J by 1 base, and 16 bases separated the two germline ends. This CDR3 is 17 amino acids long. CDR1 is SEHNR, CDR2 FQNEAQ, per germline (reference sequence). Filled out from reference TRBV7-9 and TRBJ2-1, the complete variable domain reads DTGVSQNPRHKITKRGQNVTFRCDPISEHNRLYWYRQTLGQGPEFLTYFQNEAQLEKSRLLSDRFSAERPKGSFSTLEIQRTEQGDSAMYLCASSLGVDSGSYNEQFFGPGTRLTVL.

Comments on this clonotype: It may be a read error: a sequence one base away is much more abundant. V and J are TRBV2 and TRBJ2-2, with D possibly called TRBD1 or TRBD2 (6 bases each). Germline V gene lookup returns CDR1 SNHLY and CDR2 FYNNEI. This CDR3 has 13 residues. This CDR3 reads CASRLSGAGELVF. The CDR3 DNA is TGTGCCAGCAGACTTTCGGGGGCCGGGGAGCTGGTTTTT.

The chain joins TRBV10-3 to TRBJ1-5, with TRBD1 matching over 11 bases. V lost 10 bases, J lost 7 bases, and 12 bases stayed unmatched. The CDR3 extends over 15 amino acids. CDR1 and CDR2 (germline): ENHRY, SYGVKD. Written as DNA, the CDR3 is TGTGCCACGAAATCCGGGACAGGGGGTTTGCAGCCCCAGCATTTT. It yields the protein CATKSGTGGLQPQHF.

This clonotype was seen repeatedly, ten times or more. The gene calls are TRBV20-1 and TRBJ2-1; D gene uncertain. Germline loops: CDR1 DFQATT, CDR2 SNEGSKA (reference sequence). The length of the CDR3 is 14 residues. V lost 4 bases, J lost 1 base, and 11 bases lay in between. The CDR3 DNA reads TGCAGTGCTAACCACGTATGGTCCTACAATGAGCAGTTCTTC. Protein: CSANHVWSYNEQFF.

This clonotype has at least ten counts. The chain couples TRBV12-3 or TRBV12-4 to TRBJ2-2; possibly TRBD2 for D (6 bases). The CDR3 covers 15 residues. The V end lost 6 bases, the J end lost 8 bases, and 19 bases lay between the germline ends. Here the CDR3 reads CASSQGLKAEGELFF. In DNA, the CDR3 is TGTGCCAGCAGCCAGGGACTTAAAGCCGAGGGGGAGCTGTTTTTT.

Ten or more counts support this clonotype. The chain has TRBV7-9 and TRBJ2-7; 13 bases are shared with TRBD2. This CDR3 is built from 16 residues. V was pared by 5 bases and J by 4 bases, with 8 bases of the junction left unmatched. Germline V gene lookup returns CDR1 SEHNR and CDR2 FQNEAQ (reference sequence). The DNA for the CDR3 is TGTGCCAGCAGCGCAACCGGGACTAGCGGGGTTTACGAGCAGTACTTC. It yields the protein CASSATGTSGVYEQYF.

This chain links TRBV7-9 with TRBJ2-1; D is perhaps TRBD2 (6 bases). The CDR3 is 16 amino acids. Germline CDR1 is SEHNR and CDR2 is FQNEAQ (reference sequence). V lost 4 bases, J lost 10 bases, and 23 bases lay in between. This CDR3 is CASSSQATGGPREQFF. The CDR3 nucleotides are TGTGCCAGCAGCTCACAGGCCACCGGAGGGCCTAGGGAGCAGTTCTTC.

Ten or more counts support this clonotype. The V and J genes are TRBV5-1 and TRBJ1-1; weak D call: TRBD1 (5 bases). The CDR3 runs to 15 residues. Trimming left V 1 base short and J 1 base short, with 11 bases between. The V gene's germline CDR1 is SGHRS and CDR2 YFSETQ. The DNA of the CDR3 is TGCGCCAGCAGCTTGATTAGGGGAGGGAACACTGAAGCTTTCTTT. This codes for CASSLIRGGNTEAFF.

This clonotype showed up many times. V usage is TRBV7-8 and J usage is TRBJ1-2; D remains unclear. Germline V gene lookup returns CDR1 SGHVS and CDR2 FQNEAQ. The V gene lost 2 bases and the J gene lost 0 bases, with 13 bases spanning the gap. CDR3 length: 16 amino acids. The chain's CDR3 is CASSLSAQPANYGYTF. In DNA form, the CDR3 reads TGTGCCAGCAGCTTATCAGCACAACCGGCTAACTATGGCTACACCTTC.

This clonotype was observed many times. The chain employs TRBV18 and TRBJ2-1, with 8 positions matching TRBD2. This CDR3 contains 15 residues. Germline V CDR1 and CDR2: KGHSH, LQKENI. With 4 bases clipped from V and 6 bases from J, the junction kept 8 bases outside the gene matches. CDR3 sequence: CASSRVREGSNEQFF. CDR3 nucleotide sequence: TGTGCCAGCTCACGGGTTCGGGAGGGCTCCAATGAGCAGTTCTTC.

The table lists this clonotype with many counts. The chain links TRBV27 to TRBJ2-1, with 9 bases matching TRBD1. The V and J ends lost 3 bases and 1 base, in that order; junction bases with no gene match: 13. The CDR3 is 19 residues long. Looked up from germline, CDR1 is MNHEY and CDR2 is SMNVEV (reference sequence). CDR3 residues: CASSFDPSTGGGSYNEQFF. Here the CDR3 DNA reads TGTGCCAGCAGTTTTGACCCTTCGACAGGGGGAGGGTCCTACAATGAGCAGTTCTTC.

This clonotype was detected a few times. J is TRBJ2-7 and V is TRBV25-1; 13 bases line up with TRBD2. V shed 8 bases, J shed 8 bases, and the junction held 9 bases outside the gene matches. This CDR3 spans 14 amino acids. The germline V gene encodes CDR1 MGHDK and CDR2 SYGVNS. CDR3 protein: CASGAGTSGTKQYF. CDR3 nucleotide sequence: TGTGCCAGCGGCGCCGGGACTAGCGGGACCAAGCAGTACTTC.

This clonotype came up many times. The chain recombines TRBV3-1 with TRBJ2-2; 7 bases map to TRBD1. V shed 4 bases, J shed 3 bases, and the junction held 8 bases outside the gene matches. The CDR3 runs to 16 residues. Germline-derived CDR1 and CDR2 are LGHDT and YNNKEL (reference sequence). CDR3 sequence: CASSPWDREYTGELFF. The CDR3 DNA sequence: TGTGCCAGCAGCCCCTGGGACAGAGAATACACCGGGGAGCTGTTTTTT.

A few counts support this clonotype. This chain links TRBV7-3 with TRBJ2-7, with a weak D call TRBD1 (5 bases). V was clipped by 4 bases and J by 2 bases, with 12 bases between them. The germline V gene encodes CDR1 SGHTA and CDR2 FQGTGA. The CDR3 runs to 14 residues. CDR3 amino acids: CASSSPPGTYEQYF. The CDR3 nucleotides read TGTGCCAGCAGCTCCCCCCCAGGGACCTACGAGCAGTACTTC.

This clonotype came up many times. The V gene is TRBV2, the J gene TRBJ2-7, with 11 bases that match TRBD2. The CDR3 totals 14 residues. V lost 8 bases to trimming and J lost 2 bases; unmatched junction nucleotides: 5. Germline assignment: CDR1 SNHLY and CDR2 FYNNEI. The CDR3 protein is CASLAGGDPYEQYF. CDR3 DNA: TGTGCCAGCCTAGCGGGGGGTGACCCCTACGAGCAGTACTTC.

This rearrangement joins TRBV19 to TRBJ1-5; 12 bases map to TRBD1. The CDR3 sequence is 16 residues long. V trimming: 6 bases; J trimming: 5 bases; junction bases outside the gene matches: 8. Germline V gives CDR1 LNHDA, CDR2 SQIVND (reference sequence). CDR3 sequence reads: CASRGTGGAGHQPQHF. CDR3 in DNA: TGTGCCAGTAGAGGGACAGGGGGCGCAGGGCATCAGCCCCAGCATTTT. The full variable domain, rest sourced from reference TRBV19 and TRBJ1-5, is DGGITQSPKYLFRKEGQNVTLSCEQNLNHDAMYWYRQDPGQGLRLIYYSQIVNDFQKGDIAEGYSVSREKKESFPLTVTSAQKNPTAFYLCASRGTGGAGHQPQHFGDGTRLSIL.

The gene calls are TRBV9 and TRBJ2-5; TRBD2 matches 10 bases. This CDR3 contains 16 residues. V was clipped by 3 bases and J by 1 base; unmatched bases: 6. CDR1 and CDR2 (germline): SGDLS, YYNGEE. CDR3 sequence reads: CASSGRTSGSQETQYF. The CDR3 DNA follows: TGTGCCAGCAGCGGTAGGACTAGCGGCAGCCAAGAGACCCAGTACTTC.

The table lists this clonotype with many counts. The genes are TRBV6-1 and TRBJ1-5; 12 nucleotides line up with TRBD1. Germline CDR1 reads MNHNS; CDR2 reads SASEGT. The CDR3 has 19 residues. V was pared by 6 bases and J by 0 bases, with 12 bases of the junction left unmatched. CDR3 region: CASRYSGTGGSFSNQPQHF. DNA of the CDR3: TGTGCCAGCAGATATTCCGGGACAGGGGGCTCTTTTAGCAATCAGCCCCAGCATTTT.

This clonotype was counted a few times. V gene TRBV18 combines with J gene TRBJ2-1; D may correspond to TRBD1 or TRBD2 (5 bases each). Trimming took 2 bases from V and 8 from J, leaving 13 bases between them. Germline CDR1 and CDR2: KGHSH and LQKENI. This CDR3 comprises 14 residues. DNA of the CDR3: TGTGCCAGCTCACCAGGACCGGGGCACGATGAGCAGTTCTTC. As protein: CASSPGPGHDEQFF.

This clonotype was seen repeatedly, ten times or more. The CDR3 DNA follows: TGTGCCAGCAGCCCGGAAATTAGGGTAGAGTACGAGCAGTACTTC. This encodes CASSPEIRVEYEQYF. This rearrangement joins TRBV3-1 to TRBJ2-7; the D is unclear. Deletions cut 4 bases from V and 4 bases from J, with 17 bases between. Germline V gene sequence: CDR1 LGHDT, CDR2 YNNKEL (reference sequence). This CDR3 comprises 15 residues.

In its sample, this clonotype was seen many times. The rearrangement uses TRBV6-2 or TRBV6-3 and TRBJ1-3; maybe TRBD1 (5 bases). From germline, CDR1 is MNHEY and CDR2 SVGEGT. Trimming removed 0 bases from V and 4 bases from J, with 19 bases in between. This CDR3 has 18 residues. This CDR3 is CASSYSRDLPGEGNTIYF. In DNA form, the CDR3 reads TGTGCCAGCAGTTACTCGCGGGACCTCCCCGGTGAGGGAAACACCATATATTTT.

There are a few counts of this clonotype. The chain employs TRBV7-9 and TRBJ2-7; D gene ambiguous. V lost 0 bases and J lost 0, with 9 bases in between. Per germline, CDR1 SEHNR and CDR2 FQNEAQ (reference sequence). This CDR3 is built from 15 residues. CDR3 amino acids: CASSLAQAGSYEQYF. The CDR3 bases are TGTGCCAGCAGCTTAGCCCAGGCTGGCTCCTACGAGCAGTACTTC. Full variable domain (remainder filled in from reference TRBV7-9 and TRBJ2-7): DTGVSQNPRHKITKRGQNVTFRCDPISEHNRLYWYRQTLGQGPEFLTYFQNEAQLEKSRLLSDRFSAERPKGSFSTLEIQRTEQGDSAMYLCASSLAQAGSYEQYFGPGTRLTVT.

This clonotype appeared many times. This sequence joins TRBV28 and TRBJ2-2, with D perhaps TRBD1 (6 bases). V lost 4 bases and J lost 2, with 14 bases in between. This CDR3 region has 16 residues. The germline gives CDR1 MDHEN, CDR2 SYDVKM. CDR3 sequence (DNA): TGTGCCAGCAGTTCCTCAGGGACAAGAAACACCGGGGAGCTGTTTTTT. Translating gives CASSSSGTRNTGELFF.

This chain links TRBV5-1 with TRBJ2-3, with unresolved D. This CDR3 comprises 16 residues. With 4 bases removed from V and 0 bases from J, the gap between germline ends came to 15 bases. The germline CDR1 and CDR2 sequences are SGHRS and YFSETQ. The CDR3 loop reads CASSPPLVGSTDTQYF. CDR3 nucleotide sequence: TGCGCCAGCAGCCCCCCCCTGGTCGGAAGCACAGATACGCAGTATTTT.

This clonotype was seen repeatedly, ten times or more. The chain has TRBV3-1 and TRBJ2-2, with 10 bases matching TRBD1. The CDR3 sequence is 14 residues long. V lost 6 bases, J lost 5 bases, and 3 bases stayed unmatched. Per germline, CDR1 LGHDT and CDR2 YNNKEL (reference sequence). The chain's CDR3 is CASSPGQGTGELFF. The DNA for the CDR3 is TGTGCCAGCAGTCCGGGACAGGGGACCGGGGAGCTGTTTTTT.

The chain links TRBV29-1 to TRBJ2-7; 14 bases map to TRBD2. The length of the CDR3 is 14 residues. V lost 4 bases and J lost 5; bases outside the gene matches: 4. CDR1 and CDR2 from the germline V gene are SQVTM and ANQGSEA. The CDR3 sequence: CSVGRTSGRNEQYF. The DNA for the CDR3 is TGCAGCGTTGGTCGGACTAGCGGGAGGAACGAGCAGTACTTC.

This clonotype was found many times. The V call is TRBV20-1, the J call TRBJ1-2, with D unclear. Trimming took 0 bases from V and 2 from J, leaving 13 bases between them. The germline gives CDR1 DFQATT, CDR2 SNEGSKA (reference sequence). The CDR3 covers 15 residues. The CDR3 nucleotides are TGCAGTGCTAGAGACCGGACTCTCGCCAACTATGGCTACACCTTC. Encoded protein: CSARDRTLANYGYTF.

This clonotype came up many times. The chain links TRBV18 to TRBJ1-1; D is uncertain. Deletions cut 0 bases from V and 7 bases from J, with 15 bases between. Germline CDR1 is KGHSH and CDR2 is LQKENI. The CDR3 is 15 residues long. This chain's CDR3 is CASSPPDRLRLEAFF. The CDR3 coding sequence is TGTGCCAGCTCACCACCTGATCGCCTCCGACTTGAAGCTTTCTTT.

This clonotype was seen ten or more times. This CDR3 is CSATETSGSGDTQYF. CDR3 bases: TGCAGTGCCACAGAAACTAGCGGGAGTGGAGATACGCAGTATTTT. The chain uses TRBV20-1 and TRBJ2-3; 11 bases map to TRBD2. V dropped 6 bases and J dropped 5; count of bases not matched to a gene: 10. Per the germline V gene, CDR1 is DFQATT and CDR2 is SNEGSKA (reference sequence). The CDR3 loop spans 15 amino acids.